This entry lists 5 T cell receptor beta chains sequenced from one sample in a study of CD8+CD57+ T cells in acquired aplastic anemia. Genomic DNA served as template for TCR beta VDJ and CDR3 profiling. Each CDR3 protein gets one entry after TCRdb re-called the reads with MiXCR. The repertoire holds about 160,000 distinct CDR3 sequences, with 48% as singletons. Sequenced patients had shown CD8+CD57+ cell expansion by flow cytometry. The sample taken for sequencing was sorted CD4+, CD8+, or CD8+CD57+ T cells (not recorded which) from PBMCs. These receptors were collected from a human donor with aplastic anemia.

CDR3 nucleotide sequence: TGTGCCACCAGTGAGGGCCGTCAGGGGGCTGGATACGAGCAGTACTTC. This encodes CATSEGRQGAGYEQYF. This chain connects TRBV24-1 to TRBJ2-7; 8 nucleotides match TRBD1. Germline CDR1 and CDR2: KGHDR and SFDVKD. J was trimmed by 4 bases and V by 4 bases; bases with no gene match: 11. The CDR3 loop spans 16 amino acids.

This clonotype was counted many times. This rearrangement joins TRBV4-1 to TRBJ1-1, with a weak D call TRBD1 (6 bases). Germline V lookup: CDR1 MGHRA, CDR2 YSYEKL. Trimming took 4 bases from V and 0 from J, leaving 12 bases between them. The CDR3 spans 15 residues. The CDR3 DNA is TGCGCCAGCAGCCTTTCTCAGGGGATGAACACTGAAGCTTTCTTT. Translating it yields CASSLSQGMNTEAFF.

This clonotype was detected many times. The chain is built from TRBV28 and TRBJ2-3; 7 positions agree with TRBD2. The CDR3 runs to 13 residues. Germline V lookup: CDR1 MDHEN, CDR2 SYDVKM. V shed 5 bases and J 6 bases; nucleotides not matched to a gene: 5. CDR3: CASSTRLADTQYF. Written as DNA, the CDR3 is TGTGCCAGCAGTACCCGACTAGCCGATACGCAGTATTTT.

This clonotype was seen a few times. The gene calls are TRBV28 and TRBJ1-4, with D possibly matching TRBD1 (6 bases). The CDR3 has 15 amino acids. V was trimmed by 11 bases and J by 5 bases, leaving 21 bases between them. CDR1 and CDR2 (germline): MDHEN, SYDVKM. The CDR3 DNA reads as TGTGCCCAGCAGGGGCTAAACAGGGCAAATGAAAAACTGTTTTTT. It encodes CAQQGLNRANEKLFF.

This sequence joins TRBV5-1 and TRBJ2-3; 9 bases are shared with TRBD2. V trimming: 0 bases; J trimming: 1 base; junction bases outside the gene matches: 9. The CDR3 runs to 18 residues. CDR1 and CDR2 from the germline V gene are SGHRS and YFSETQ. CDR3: CASSLARGLAGRTDTQYF. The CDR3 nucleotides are TGCGCCAGCAGCTTGGCCCGCGGGCTAGCGGGACGCACAGATACGCAGTATTTT.